The present TCR beta chain was sequenced within a study of T cell repertoires in cytomegalovirus infection. Trimming took 5 bases from V and 4 from J, leaving 11 bases between them. The CDR3 consists of 13 residues. Per germline, CDR1 SGHTA and CDR2 FQGNSA. TCRdb analysed the reads with MiXCR anew, one entry per CDR3 protein. In the table there are 150,000 to 200,000 distinct CDR3 sequences, 8% to 10% of which are singletons. This clonotype was seen many times. The specimen was PBMCs. The V and J genes are TRBV7-2 and TRBJ1-1, with D tentatively TRBD1 (6 bases). The sequence derives from a human donor in good health (CMV status not recorded). Some clones in this sample may be carry-over from other donors' samples. The CDR3 spells CASSRNRATEAFF. CDR3 DNA: TGTGCCAGCAGCAGAAACAGGGCCACTGAAGCTTTCTTT.